This TCR beta chain was identified in a study of molecular identifiers for immune sequencing clone quantification. General study findings and limits: In CMV-specific effectors, clones above 20 copies held over 97% of molecules; naive, under 1%.

Using its own MiXCR run on the PCR reads, TCRdb lists one record per CDR3 protein. The sample has 100,000 or so distinct CDR3 sequences; under 40% are singletons. The CDR3 totals 14 residues. The V end was cut by 1 base, the J end by 10 bases, with 16 bases between. The germline CDR1 and CDR2 sequences are SGHVS and FQNEAQ. Regarding this clonotype: Its target is not known.

Naive CD8 T cell sorting was performed on the CD8+CD4-CCR7+CD45RA+ phenotype. This receptor was identified in a human donor in good health. Some libraries in this study had Jurkat cell RNA spiked in. The chain has TRBV7-8 and TRBJ2-5, with TRBD2 as a possible D gene (5 bases). What was sequenced was naive CD8+ T cells from blood, with Jurkat cell RNA spiked in. The subset here: FACS-sorted CD8+CD4-CCR7+CD45RA+ naive T cells. The CDR3 bases are TGTGCCAGCAGCTTAGGAGGGCGGTGGAACGACCAGTACTTC. The encoded protein is CASSLGGRWNDQYF. Looking up the rest from reference TRBV7-8 and TRBJ2-5 gives the full variable domain: GAGVSQSPRYKVAKRGQDVALRCDPISGHVSLFWYQQALGQGPEFLTYFQNEAQLDKSGLPSDRFFAERPEGSVSTLKIQRTQQEDSAVYLCASSLGGRWNDQYFGPGTRLLVL.